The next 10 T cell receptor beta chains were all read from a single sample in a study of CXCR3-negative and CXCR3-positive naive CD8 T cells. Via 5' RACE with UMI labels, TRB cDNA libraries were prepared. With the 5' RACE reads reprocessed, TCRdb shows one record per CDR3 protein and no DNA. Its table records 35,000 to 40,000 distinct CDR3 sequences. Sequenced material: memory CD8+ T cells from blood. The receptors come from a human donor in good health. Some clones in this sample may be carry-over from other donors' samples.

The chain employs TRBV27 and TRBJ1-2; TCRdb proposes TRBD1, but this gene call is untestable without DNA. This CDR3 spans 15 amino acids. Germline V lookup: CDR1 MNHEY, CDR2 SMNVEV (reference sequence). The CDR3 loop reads CASSLTPGGIRGYTF.

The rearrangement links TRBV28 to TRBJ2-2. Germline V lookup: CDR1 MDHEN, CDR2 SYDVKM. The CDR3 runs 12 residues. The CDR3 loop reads CASSLRTGELFF.

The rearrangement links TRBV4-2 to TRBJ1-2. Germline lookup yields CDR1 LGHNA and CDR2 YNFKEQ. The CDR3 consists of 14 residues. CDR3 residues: CASSQSLYSYGYTF.

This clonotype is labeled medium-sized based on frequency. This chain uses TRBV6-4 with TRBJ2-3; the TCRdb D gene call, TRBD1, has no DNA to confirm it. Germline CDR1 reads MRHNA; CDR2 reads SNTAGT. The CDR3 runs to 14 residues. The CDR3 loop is CASSDSRGADTQYF.

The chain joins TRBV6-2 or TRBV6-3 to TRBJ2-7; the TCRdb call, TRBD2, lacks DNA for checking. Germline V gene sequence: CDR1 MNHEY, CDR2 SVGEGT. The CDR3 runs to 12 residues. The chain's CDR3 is CASKGGKTVQYF.

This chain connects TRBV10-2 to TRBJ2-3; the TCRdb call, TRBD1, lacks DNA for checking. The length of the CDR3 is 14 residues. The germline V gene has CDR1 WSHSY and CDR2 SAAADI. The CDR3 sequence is CASSPAGGTDTQYF.

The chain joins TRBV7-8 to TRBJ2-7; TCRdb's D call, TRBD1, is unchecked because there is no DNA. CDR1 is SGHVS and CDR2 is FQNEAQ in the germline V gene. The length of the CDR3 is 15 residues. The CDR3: CASSPLEGPSYEQYF.

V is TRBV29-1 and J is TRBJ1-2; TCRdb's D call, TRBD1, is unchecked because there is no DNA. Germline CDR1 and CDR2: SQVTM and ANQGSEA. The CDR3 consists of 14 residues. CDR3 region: CSALVGTGVDGYTF.

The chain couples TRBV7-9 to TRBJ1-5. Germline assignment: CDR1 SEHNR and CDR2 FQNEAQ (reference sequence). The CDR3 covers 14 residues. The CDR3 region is CASSPDSNNQPQHF.

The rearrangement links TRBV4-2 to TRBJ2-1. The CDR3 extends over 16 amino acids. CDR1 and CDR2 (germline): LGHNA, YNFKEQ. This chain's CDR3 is CASSQEASLSYNEQFF.